This entry describes one TCR beta chain. Its specificity is unknown. This sample is drawn from a study of OX40 agonist ivuxolimab in advanced cancers. Overall study: Antecedent anti-PD-1, anti-PD-L1 or anti-CTLA-4 therapy was permissible, with around 40% having received some.

People who had autoimmune disease history or systemic immunosuppression were excluded. Whole-study results and caveats: At 0.1 to 3.0 mg/kg, CD4+ and CD8+ blood T cells expanded clonally by week 6. The 0.1-3.0 mg/kg partial responders had among the lowest clonal expansion.

The protocol was immunoSEQ multiplex PCR, while the TCRdb copy is restricted to in-frame clones and leaves out a portion. The sample has tens of thousands of clones, about 90% seen once. The germline CDR1 and CDR2 sequences are SGHRS and YFSETQ. V trimming: 8 bases; J trimming: 4 bases; junction bases outside the gene matches: 7. CDR3 size: 14 residues. The chain has TRBV5-1 and TRBJ1-1, with 11 bases that match TRBD1. The clonotype comes from an adult with an advanced solid tumor such as melanoma, head and neck, liver or kidney cancer. The specimen was CD4+ or CD8+ T cells sorted from blood, collected in a trial of the OX40 agonist ivuxolimab. The DNA of the CDR3 is TGCGCCAGTAATCCCGGGACAGGGGGCACTGAAGCTTTCTTT. Its translation: CASNPGTGGTEAFF.